The 22 T cell receptor beta chains below come from one sample, sequenced in a study of blood T cell repertoires in COVID-19 (dated by TCRdb to about 2020). The library was obtained by the immunoSEQ multiplex PCR assay. TCRdb retrieved this table from immuneACCESS and kept in-frame rearrangements only. Not all clones are present; in checked studies, unresolved V genes account for under half, and no reason is known for the remainder. Present in this sample are 180,000 or so clones, about 90% of which were seen just once. Together, the top ten hold roughly 0.56% of the sample. The sequencing sample was made of peripheral blood. The receptors were gathered from a man aged 50 to 59 with acute or convalescent COVID-19.

The genes are TRBV7-6 and TRBJ1-2; weak D call: TRBD1 (6 bases). The CDR3 covers 15 residues. Trimming took off 1 base at V and 7 bases at J, with 16 bases between the two ends. Germline V gives CDR1 SGHVS, CDR2 FNYEAQ. CDR3 residues: CASSLDVGGTSGYTF. The DNA of the CDR3 is TGTGCCAGCAGCTTAGATGTAGGGGGTACGAGTGGCTACACCTTC.

The rearrangement uses TRBV9 and TRBJ2-4, with TRBD2 matching 10 bases. CDR3 size: 14 residues. V was clipped by 3 bases and J by 5 bases; unmatched bases: 2. The germline V gene has CDR1 SGDLS and CDR2 YYNGEE. The CDR3 spells CASSAGLAENIQYF. The CDR3 DNA reads TGTGCCAGCAGCGCCGGACTAGCGGAAAACATTCAGTACTTC.

V and J are TRBV29-1 and TRBJ2-6; D is unclear. Germline-derived CDR1 and CDR2 are SQVTM and ANQGSEA. V was shortened by 7 bases and J by 2 bases, with 6 bases between the two germline ends. The length of the CDR3 is 12 residues. The CDR3, as DNA: TGCAGCGGCCTAACTGGGGCCAACGTCCTGACTTTC. Its protein is CSGLTGANVLTF.

The CDR3 reads CASSVGTTTLNTEAFF. Written as DNA, the CDR3 is TGTGCCAGCAGCGTCGGGACAACGACACTGAACACTGAAGCTTTCTTT. The chain has TRBV9 and TRBJ1-1, with D possibly being TRBD1 (6 bases). The germline gives CDR1 SGDLS, CDR2 YYNGEE. The length of the CDR3 is 16 residues. V lost 2 bases, J lost 0 bases, and 14 bases lay in between.

The chain joins TRBV2 to TRBJ2-2; TRBD2 is a possible D gene (5 bases). CDR3 size: 16 residues. Germline CDR1 reads SNHLY; CDR2 reads FYNNEI. V shed 1 base and J shed 4 bases, with 13 bases lying between them. This CDR3 is CASSEGERRSTGELFF. The CDR3, as DNA: TGTGCCAGCAGTGAAGGTGAGCGGAGGAGCACCGGGGAGCTGTTTTTT.

The J gene is TRBJ2-5, the V gene TRBV5-5, with 8 bases that match TRBD1. Unmatched junction bases numbered 5, after V lost 4 bases and J lost 6 bases. CDR3 length equals 13 residues. The V gene's germline CDR1 is SGHKS and CDR2 YYEKEE (reference sequence). CDR3 in amino acids: CASSLDRVKTQYF. In DNA, the CDR3 is TGTGCCAGCAGCCTGGACAGGGTAAAGACCCAGTACTTC.

V usage is TRBV6-1 and J usage is TRBJ1-6; D remains ambiguous. CDR1 and CDR2 (germline): MNHNS, SASEGT. This CDR3 comprises 17 residues. V was pared by 3 bases and J by 6 bases, with 18 bases between. Here the CDR3 DNA reads TGTGCCAGCAGTGATGGTTATGGAAAGGGAGGTAATTCACCCCTCCACTTT. This encodes CASSDGYGKGGNSPLHF.

This clone was counted between two and nine times. The CDR3 loop is CSAQTGANEKLFF. For the CDR3, the DNA is TGCAGCGCCCAGACAGGGGCTAATGAAAAACTGTTTTTT. The chain couples TRBV29-1 to TRBJ1-4; 8 positions match TRBD1. CDR3 length: 13 amino acids. The junction had 4 bases not matched to a gene; V was cut back by 7 bases and J by 3 bases. Per the germline V gene, CDR1 is SQVTM and CDR2 is ANQGSEA.

CDR3 protein: CASSQARSSGRRVWQYF. The CDR3 DNA sequence: TGCGCCAGCAGCCAAGCGCGGTCTAGCGGGCGCCGGGTGTGGCAGTATTTT. The chain has TRBV4-3 and TRBJ2-3; 8 bases line up with TRBD2. CDR1 is LGHNA, CDR2 YSLEER, per germline. The V gene end was trimmed by 1 base and the J gene end by 11 bases; junction bases not matched to a gene: 17. This CDR3 has 17 amino acids.

The chain links TRBV12-3 or TRBV12-4 to TRBJ1-2, with TRBD1 as a possible D gene (6 bases). V was trimmed by 3 bases and J by 4 bases, leaving 9 bases between them. The CDR3 contains 13 residues. The CDR3 DNA follows: TGTGCCAGCAGTTTGAAAGGGGGCTATGGCTACACCTTC. The encoded protein is CASSLKGGYGYTF.

The V gene is TRBV14, the J gene TRBJ2-5; 12 nucleotides agree with TRBD2. The V gene end was trimmed by 5 bases and the J gene end by 1 base; junction bases not matched to a gene: 2. This CDR3 is 15 amino acids long. Looked up from germline, CDR1 is SGHDN and CDR2 is FVKESK. This CDR3 is CASSKGLAGQETQYF. DNA for the CDR3: TGTGCCAGCAGCAAGGGACTAGCGGGCCAAGAGACCCAGTACTTC.

This chain connects TRBV10-3 to TRBJ2-7, with 7 bases identical to TRBD1. V gave up 2 bases and J gave up 5 bases; unmatched junction bases: 3. Germline CDR1 and CDR2: ENHRY and SYGVKD. This CDR3 is 13 amino acids long. CDR3 sequence (DNA): TGTGCCATCAGTGAGCCTGGGACAGACGAGCAGTACGTC. This translates into CAISEPGTDEQYV.

J is TRBJ1-1 and V is TRBV18, with a tentative D call TRBD1 (6 bases). V lost 5 bases, J lost 1 base, and 11 bases lay in between. The CDR3 has 14 amino acids. Per germline, CDR1 KGHSH and CDR2 LQKENI. CDR3 amino acids: CASSAGAQNTEAFF. DNA of the CDR3: TGTGCCAGCTCAGCGGGGGCGCAGAACACTGAAGCTTTCTTT.

With respect to this clone: Other nucleotide sequences in the sample specify the same CDR3. The V gene is TRBV30, the J gene TRBJ2-2, with a possible D match to TRBD1 (6 bases). The CDR3 runs 14 residues. Trimming took off 3 bases at V and 1 base at J, with 9 bases between the two ends. CDR1 and CDR2 (germline): GTSNPN, SVGIG (reference sequence). The CDR3 here is CAWSVGGNTGELFF. DNA of the CDR3: TGTGCCTGGAGCGTAGGGGGGAACACCGGGGAGCTGTTTTTT.

Only one count was recorded for this clone. The chain couples TRBV9 to TRBJ2-2; no clear D. Germline assignment: CDR1 SGDLS and CDR2 YYNGEE. V gave up 0 bases and J gave up 0 bases, with 9 bases separating them. The CDR3 is made up of 16 amino acids. The CDR3 sequence is CASSVDSSPNTGELFF. As DNA, the CDR3 is TGTGCCAGCAGCGTAGACAGCTCCCCGAACACCGGGGAGCTGTTTTTT. The variable domain in full, completed from reference TRBV9 and TRBJ2-2, reads DSGVTQTPKHLITATGQRVTLRCSPRSGDLSVYWYQQSLDQGLQFLIQYYNGEERAKGNILERFSAQQFPDLHSELNLSSLELGDSALYFCASSVDSSPNTGELFFGEGSRLTVL.

The CDR3 DNA reads as TGTGCCACCTCGCGGCCTAATGAAAAACTGTTTTTT. This translates into CATSRPNEKLFF. V is TRBV12-3 or TRBV12-4 and J is TRBJ1-4; the D is unclear. The CDR3 is 12 residues long. V gave up 10 bases and J gave up 3 bases, with 9 bases separating them.

The V gene is TRBV19, the J gene TRBJ2-5; 7 bases are a match to TRBD2. This CDR3 is 17 amino acids long. The junction had 12 bases not matched to a gene; V was cut back by 4 bases and J by 1 base. The germline V gene has CDR1 LNHDA and CDR2 SQIVND (reference sequence). DNA of the CDR3: TGTGCCAGTAGTAGACAAGGACAACGCGGGGGCCAAGAGACCCAGTACTTC. It yields the protein CASSRQGQRGGQETQYF. Supplemented by reference TRBV19 and TRBJ2-5, the full variable domain reads DGGITQSPKYLFRKEGQNVTLSCEQNLNHDAMYWYRQDPGQGLRLIYYSQIVNDFQKGDIAEGYSVSREKKESFPLTVTSAQKNPTAFYLCASSRQGQRGGQETQYFGPGTRLLVL.

This chain joins TRBV28 and TRBJ1-6, with unresolved D. This CDR3 has 12 amino acids. Trimming cost V 5 bases and J 19 bases, with 18 bases left between them. Germline V gene sequence: CDR1 MDHEN, CDR2 SYDVKM. CDR3 sequence (DNA): TGTGCCAGCAGTCCCGTGGTCCATAACTTACACTTT. Encoded protein: CASSPVVHNLHF.

This chain links TRBV30 with TRBJ1-3; 7 bases agree with TRBD1. The V and J ends lost 5 bases and 2 bases, in that order; junction bases with no gene match: 6. Germline values: CDR1 GTSNPN, CDR2 SVGIG (reference sequence). The length of the CDR3 is 14 residues. The CDR3 region has the DNA TGTGCCTGGGACAAAGGGGGCACTGGAAACACCATATATTTT. This sequence encodes CAWDKGGTGNTIYF. Complete variable domain (other parts from reference TRBV30 and TRBJ1-3): SQTIHQWPATLVQPVGSPLSLECTVEGTSNPNLYWYRQAAGRGLQLLFYSVGIGQISSEVPQNLSASRPQDRQFILSSKKLLLSDSGFYLCAWDKGGTGNTIYFGEGSWLTVV.

This clone was counted only a few times. The rearrangement uses TRBV6-5 and TRBJ1-4, with 7 bases matching TRBD1. Germline V CDR1 and CDR2: MNHEY, SVGAGI. The ends lost 2 bases at V and 8 bases at J; junction bases unmatched: 8. The CDR3 extends over 15 amino acids. The CDR3 coding sequence is TGTGCCAGCAGTTACGTGAAGGGGGCTTGGGAAAAACTGTTTTTT. This encodes CASSYVKGAWEKLFF.

The gene calls are TRBV19 and TRBJ2-3, with D perhaps TRBD1 (6 bases). With 6 bases removed from V and 4 bases from J, the gap between germline ends came to 14 bases. Germline V CDR1 and CDR2: LNHDA, SQIVND (reference sequence). This CDR3 has 14 residues. CDR3 sequence reads: CASRDGQGSDTQYF. The CDR3 bases are TGTGCCAGTAGGGACGGTCAGGGGTCAGATACGCAGTATTTT.

The chain employs TRBV6-5 and TRBJ2-7, with D tentatively TRBD2 (6 bases). Germline loops: CDR1 MNHEY, CDR2 SVGAGI. The CDR3 has 15 residues. Trimming left V 6 bases short and J 2 bases short, with 17 bases between. CDR3 sequence reads: CASRLSGTVTYEQYF. CDR3 sequence (DNA): TGTGCCAGCAGATTATCCGGGACTGTGACCTACGAGCAGTACTTC.